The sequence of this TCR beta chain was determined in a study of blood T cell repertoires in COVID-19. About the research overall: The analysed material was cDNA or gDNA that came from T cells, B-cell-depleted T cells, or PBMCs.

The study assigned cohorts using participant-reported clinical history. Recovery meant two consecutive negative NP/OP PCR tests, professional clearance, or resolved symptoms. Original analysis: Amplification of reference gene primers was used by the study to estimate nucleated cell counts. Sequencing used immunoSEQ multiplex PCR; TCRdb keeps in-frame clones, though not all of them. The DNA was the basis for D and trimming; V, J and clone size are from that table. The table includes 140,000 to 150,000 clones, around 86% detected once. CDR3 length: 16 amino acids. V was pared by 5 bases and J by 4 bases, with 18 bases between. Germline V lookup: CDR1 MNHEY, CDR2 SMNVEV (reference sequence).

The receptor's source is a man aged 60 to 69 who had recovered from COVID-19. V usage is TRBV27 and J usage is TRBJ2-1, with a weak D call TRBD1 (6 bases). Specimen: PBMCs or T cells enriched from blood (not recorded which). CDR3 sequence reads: CASSHNRVSGYNEQFF. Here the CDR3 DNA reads TGTGCCAGCAGTCACAACAGGGTTTCTGGATACAATGAGCAGTTCTTC.